These 9 T cell receptor beta chains were all obtained from the same sample, sequenced in a study of metastatic and nonmetastatic thyroid tumors. Thyroid surgery was performed in patients who had received no treatment beforehand. Using MiXCR, TCRdb re-called clones from the PCR reads. The sample lists over 9,000 clones, roughly 30% occurring once. Sequenced input: adjacent normal tissue. The receptors derive from a male donor with papillary thyroid cancer or a benign thyroid nodule (not recorded which). Some clones in this sample may be carry-over from other donors' samples.

The chain recombines TRBV5-1 with TRBJ2-7; a possible D gene is TRBD1 (6 bases). Trimming took off 0 bases at V and 2 bases at J, with 12 bases between the two ends. The length of the CDR3 is 15 residues. Germline V gene data show CDR1 as SGHRS and CDR2 as YFSETQ. CDR3 in DNA: TGCGCCAGCAGCTTGGGCCAGGGGTTCACCTACGAGCAGTACTTC. This translates into CASSLGQGFTYEQYF.

This clone showed up just a few times. The V gene is TRBV2, the J gene TRBJ2-5; D remains unclear. Looked up from germline, CDR1 is SNHLY and CDR2 is FYNNEI. V was pared by 3 bases and J by 4 bases, with 3 bases between. The CDR3 runs to 11 residues. CDR3 in amino acids: CASSDRETQYF. The CDR3 DNA reads TGTGCCAGCAGTGACCGAGAGACCCAGTACTTC.

In DNA form, the CDR3 reads TGCGCCAGCAGCCGACATCTCACTAATGAAAAACTGTTTTTT. It codes for CASSRHLTNEKLFF. The chain combines TRBV5-1 with TRBJ1-4; no clear D. CDR3 length: 14 amino acids. From germline, CDR1 is SGHRS and CDR2 YFSETQ. V lost 4 bases, J lost 2 bases, and 9 bases lay in between.

The chain links TRBV13 to TRBJ1-1; 9 nucleotides line up with TRBD1. CDR3 length: 16 residues. V trimming: 6 bases; J trimming: 3 bases; junction bases outside the gene matches: 11. Looked up from germline, CDR1 is PRHDT and CDR2 is FYEKMQ (reference sequence). The CDR3 DNA follows: TGTGCCAGCAGTCGAGGGGACAGGGAATCGGACACTGAAGCTTTCTTT. Translation: CASSRGDRESDTEAFF. Based on the CDR3 plus reference TRBV13 and TRBJ1-1, the full variable domain is AAGVIQSPRHLIKEKRETATLKCYPIPRHDTVYWYQQGPGQDPQFLISFYEKMQSDKGSIPDRFSAQQFSDYHSELNMSSLELGDSALYFCASSRGDRESDTEAFFGQGTRLTVV.

The V call is TRBV12-3 or TRBV12-4, the J call TRBJ2-2; weak D call: TRBD2 (6 bases). The germline V and J ends were trimmed by 2 bases and 7 bases, with 8 bases remaining between them. This CDR3 is built from 13 residues. The CDR3: CASSLWGGGELFF. As DNA, the CDR3 is TGTGCCAGCAGTTTATGGGGAGGCGGGGAGCTGTTTTTT.

By its share, this clone is medium-sized (0.01 to 0.1%). The chain carries TRBV7-3 and TRBJ2-1; 8 bases line up with TRBD2. CDR3 length: 16 residues. CDR1 and CDR2 (germline): SGHTA, FQGTGA. Unmatched junction bases numbered 10, after V lost 5 bases and J lost 4 bases. The CDR3 nucleotides read TGTGCCAGCAGCCCCCAGACTAGCGCACTATACAATGAGCAGTTCTTC. Translation gives CASSPQTSALYNEQFF.

This clone is medium-sized within its sample. Distinct nucleotide sequences in the sample also encode this CDR3. The chain carries TRBV7-6 and TRBJ2-7; 8 bases fit TRBD2. There are 15 residues in the CDR3. The germline gives CDR1 SGHVS, CDR2 FNYEAQ. V was clipped by 2 bases and J by 4 bases; unmatched bases: 7. For the CDR3, the DNA is TGTGCCAGCAGCTTAAGCGGGGGAGGACTTTACGAGCAGTACTTC. Translating it yields CASSLSGGGLYEQYF.

The chain recombines TRBV5-6 with TRBJ1-1, with D unresolved. Trimming cost V 0 bases and J 4 bases, with 7 bases left between them. Germline loops: CDR1 SGHDT, CDR2 YYEEEE. The CDR3 contains 13 residues. This CDR3 is CASSLVRITEAFF. As DNA, the CDR3 is TGTGCCAGCAGCTTGGTACGGATCACTGAAGCTTTCTTT.

The table lists this clone with many counts. J is TRBJ2-2 and V is TRBV18, with D perhaps TRBD1 or TRBD2 (6 bases each). V lost 2 bases and J 0 bases, leaving 16 bases between the germline ends. The CDR3 sequence is 18 residues long. Per germline, CDR1 KGHSH and CDR2 LQKENI. For the CDR3, the DNA is TGTGCCAGCTCACCAAAGAGAACGGGGGCCGCGAACACCGGGGAGCTGTTTTTT. Amino acid sequence: CASSPKRTGAANTGELFF.